The 6 T cell receptor beta chains given below trace back to one sample, sequenced in a study of blood T cell repertoires in COVID-19. Clones were sequenced by immunoSEQ multiplex PCR, and TCRdb holds only the in-frame ones, with some missing. In the table there are roughly 90,000 clones, over 80% of which are singletons. Material: peripheral blood. Every receptor here comes from a woman in her 70s with acute or convalescent COVID-19.

The rearrangement links TRBV2 to TRBJ1-1, with a tentative D call TRBD1 (5 bases). CDR1 SNHLY and CDR2 FYNNEI come from the germline V gene. Trimming took off 7 bases at V and 2 bases at J, with 14 bases between the two ends. The CDR3 runs 14 residues. CDR3 bases: TGTGCCAGCACCACCGAAGGGGCCAACACTGAAGCTTTCTTT. As protein: CASTTEGANTEAFF. The whole variable domain, filled in from reference TRBV2 and TRBJ1-1, reads EPEVTQTPSHQVTQMGQEVILRCVPISNHLYFYWYRQILGQKVEFLVSFYNNEISEKSEIFDDQFSVERPDGSNFTLKIRSTKLEDSAMYFCASTTEGANTEAFFGQGTRLTVV.

The rearrangement joins TRBV4-1 to TRBJ1-4, with TRBD1 matching 8 bases. Germline-derived CDR1 and CDR2 are MGHRA and YSYEKL. This CDR3 is built from 17 residues. Germline trimming cut 7 bases from V and 10 bases from J; bases unmatched to any gene: 20. This CDR3 is CASNLLKTGRGPGKLFF. In nucleotides, the CDR3 is TGCGCCAGCAACCTATTAAAGACGGGCAGGGGGCCTGGAAAACTGTTTTTT.

The CDR3 is CASSLTGTGGLTGGYTF. The CDR3 nucleotides are TGCGCCAGCAGCCTGACCGGGACAGGGGGCCTCACTGGTGGCTACACCTTC. This chain uses TRBV5-1 with TRBJ1-2; 12 nucleotides agree with TRBD1. Germline lookup yields CDR1 SGHRS and CDR2 YFSETQ. V lost 4 bases to trimming and J lost 7 bases; unmatched junction nucleotides: 14. The CDR3 spans 17 residues.

This clone was seen just once. The genes are TRBV27 and TRBJ1-2; D ambiguous. Trimming shortened V by 3 bases and J by 1 base, and 12 bases separated the two germline ends. CDR1 is MNHEY and CDR2 is SMNVEV in the germline V gene (reference sequence). The CDR3 spans 15 residues. The CDR3 DNA sequence: TGTGCCAGCAGTTTGTCAGGATTGCTTAACTATGGCTACACCTTC. Protein: CASSLSGLLNYGYTF.

This clone was found once. Other DNA sequences in the same sample also yield this CDR3. In nucleotides, the CDR3 is TGTGCCAGCAGTTTATCGTACAATGAGCAGTTCTTC. It codes for CASSLSYNEQFF. The J gene is TRBJ2-1, the V gene TRBV28; D unresolved. Germline CDR1 MDHEN, CDR2 SYDVKM. The CDR3 sequence is 12 residues long. The germline V and J ends were trimmed by 1 base and 4 bases, with 2 bases remaining between them.

The rearrangement uses TRBV3-1 (or the pseudogene TRBV3-2) and TRBJ2-3; 7 bases are shared with TRBD1. The CDR3 is 17 amino acids. Unmatched junction bases numbered 8, after V lost 0 bases and J lost 2 bases. The germline CDR1 and CDR2 sequences are LGHDT and YNNKEL (reference sequence). The CDR3 DNA follows: TGTGCCAGCAGCCAAGACCTCAGGGGGAATCCCACAGATACGCAGTATTTT. Amino acids: CASSQDLRGNPTDTQYF.